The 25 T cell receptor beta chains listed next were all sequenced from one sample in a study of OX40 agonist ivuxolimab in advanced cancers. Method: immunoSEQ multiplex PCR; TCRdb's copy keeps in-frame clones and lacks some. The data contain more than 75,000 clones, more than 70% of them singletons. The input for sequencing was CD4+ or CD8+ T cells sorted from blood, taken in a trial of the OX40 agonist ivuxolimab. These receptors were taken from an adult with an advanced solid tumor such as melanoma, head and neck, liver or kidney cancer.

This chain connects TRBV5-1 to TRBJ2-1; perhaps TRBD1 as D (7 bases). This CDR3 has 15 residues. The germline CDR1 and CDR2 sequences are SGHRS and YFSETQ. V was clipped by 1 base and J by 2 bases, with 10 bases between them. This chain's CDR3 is CASSLQGGTYNEQFF. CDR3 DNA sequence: TGCGCCAGCAGCTTGCAGGGGGGCACCTACAATGAGCAGTTCTTC.

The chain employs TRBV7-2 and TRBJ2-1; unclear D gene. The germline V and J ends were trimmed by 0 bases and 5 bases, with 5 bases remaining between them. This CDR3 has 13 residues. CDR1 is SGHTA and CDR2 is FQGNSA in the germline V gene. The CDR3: CASSLAPNNEQFF. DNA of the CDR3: TGTGCCAGCAGCTTAGCTCCAAACAATGAGCAGTTCTTC. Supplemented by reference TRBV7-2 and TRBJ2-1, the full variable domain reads GAGVSQSPSNKVTEKGKDVELRCDPISGHTALYWYRQSLGQGLEFLIYFQGNSAPDKSGLPSDRFSAERTGGSVSTLTIQRTQQEDSAVYLCASSLAPNNEQFFGPGTRLTVL.

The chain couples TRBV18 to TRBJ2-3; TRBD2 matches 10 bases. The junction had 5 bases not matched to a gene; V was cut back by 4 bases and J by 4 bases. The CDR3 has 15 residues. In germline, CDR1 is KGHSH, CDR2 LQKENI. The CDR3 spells CASSQLGLAADTQYF. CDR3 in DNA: TGTGCCAGCTCACAGTTAGGACTAGCGGCAGATACGCAGTATTTT.

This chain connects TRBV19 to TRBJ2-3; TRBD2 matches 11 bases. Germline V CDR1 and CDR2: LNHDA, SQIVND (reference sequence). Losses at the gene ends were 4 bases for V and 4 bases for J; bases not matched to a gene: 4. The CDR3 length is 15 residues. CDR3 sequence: CASSTIAGGSDTQYF. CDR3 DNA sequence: TGTGCCAGTAGTACGATAGCGGGAGGGTCAGATACGCAGTATTTT. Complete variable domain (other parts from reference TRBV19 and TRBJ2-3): DGGITQSPKYLFRKEGQNVTLSCEQNLNHDAMYWYRQDPGQGLRLIYYSQIVNDFQKGDIAEGYSVSREKKESFPLTVTSAQKNPTAFYLCASSTIAGGSDTQYFGPGTRLTVL.

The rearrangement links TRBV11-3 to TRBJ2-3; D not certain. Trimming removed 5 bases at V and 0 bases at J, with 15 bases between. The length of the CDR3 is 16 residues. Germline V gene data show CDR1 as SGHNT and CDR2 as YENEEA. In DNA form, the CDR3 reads TGTGCCAGCAGCCTCGGCTCGAGGACCAGCACAGATACGCAGTATTTT. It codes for CASSLGSRTSTDTQYF.

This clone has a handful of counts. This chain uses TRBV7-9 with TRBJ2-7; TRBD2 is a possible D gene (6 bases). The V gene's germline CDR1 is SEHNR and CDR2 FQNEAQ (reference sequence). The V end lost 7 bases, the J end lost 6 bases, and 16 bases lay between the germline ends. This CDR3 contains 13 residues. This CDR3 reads CASTGQGLSEQYF. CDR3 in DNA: TGTGCCAGCACCGGTCAGGGACTTAGCGAGCAGTACTTC.

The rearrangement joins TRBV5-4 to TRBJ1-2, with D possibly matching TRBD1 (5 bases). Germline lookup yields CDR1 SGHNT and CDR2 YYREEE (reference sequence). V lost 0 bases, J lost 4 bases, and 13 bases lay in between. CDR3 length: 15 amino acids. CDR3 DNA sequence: TGTGCCAGCAGCTTGGGTGGGGGTGCCCGCTATGGCTACACCTTC. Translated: CASSLGGGARYGYTF.

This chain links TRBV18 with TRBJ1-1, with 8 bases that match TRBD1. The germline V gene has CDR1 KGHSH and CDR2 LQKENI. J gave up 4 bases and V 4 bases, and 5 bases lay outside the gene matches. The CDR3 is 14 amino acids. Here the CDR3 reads CASSLGRGLTEAFF. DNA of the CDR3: TGTGCCAGCTCACTAGGCAGGGGGCTCACTGAAGCTTTCTTT.

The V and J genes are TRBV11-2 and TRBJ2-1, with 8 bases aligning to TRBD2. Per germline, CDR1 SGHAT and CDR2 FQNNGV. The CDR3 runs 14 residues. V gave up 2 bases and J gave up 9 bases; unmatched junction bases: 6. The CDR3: CASSLIASGSEQFF. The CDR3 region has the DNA TGTGCCAGCAGCTTAATAGCTAGCGGGTCTGAGCAGTTCTTC.

The CDR3 spells CASNAGQSNTGELFF. The CDR3 DNA reads as TGCGCCAGCAATGCGGGACAGTCGAACACCGGGGAGCTGTTTTTT. The V and J genes are TRBV5-1 and TRBJ2-2, with TRBD1 as a possible D gene (7 bases). CDR1 is SGHRS, CDR2 YFSETQ, per germline. This CDR3 spans 15 amino acids. Trimming cost V 6 bases and J 0 bases, with 12 bases left between them.

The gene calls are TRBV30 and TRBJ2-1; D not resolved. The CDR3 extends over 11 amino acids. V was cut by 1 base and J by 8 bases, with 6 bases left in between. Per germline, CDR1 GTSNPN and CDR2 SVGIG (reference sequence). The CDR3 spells CAWSDPHEQFF. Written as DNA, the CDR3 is TGTGCCTGGAGTGATCCCCATGAGCAGTTCTTC. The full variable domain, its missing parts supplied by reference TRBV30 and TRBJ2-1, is SQTIHQWPATLVQPVGSPLSLECTVEGTSNPNLYWYRQAAGRGLQLLFYSVGIGQISSEVPQNLSASRPQDRQFILSSKKLLLSDSGFYLCAWSDPHEQFFGPGTRLTVL.

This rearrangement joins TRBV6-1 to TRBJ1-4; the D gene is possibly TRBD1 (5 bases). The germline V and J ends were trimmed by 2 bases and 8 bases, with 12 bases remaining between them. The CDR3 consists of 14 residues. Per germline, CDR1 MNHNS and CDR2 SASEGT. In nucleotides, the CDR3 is TGTGCCAGCAGTGAAAGGGGTCTTGGGGAAAAACTGTTTTTT. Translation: CASSERGLGEKLFF.

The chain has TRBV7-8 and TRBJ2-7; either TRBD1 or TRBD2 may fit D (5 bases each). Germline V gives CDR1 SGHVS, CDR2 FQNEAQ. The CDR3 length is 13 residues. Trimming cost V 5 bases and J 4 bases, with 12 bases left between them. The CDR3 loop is CASSNRGGYEQYF. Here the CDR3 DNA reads TGTGCCAGCAGCAACCGGGGCGGGTACGAGCAGTACTTC. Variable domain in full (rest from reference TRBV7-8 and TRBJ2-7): GAGVSQSPRYKVAKRGQDVALRCDPISGHVSLFWYQQALGQGPEFLTYFQNEAQLDKSGLPSDRFFAERPEGSVSTLKIQRTQQEDSAVYLCASSNRGGYEQYFGPGTRLTVT.

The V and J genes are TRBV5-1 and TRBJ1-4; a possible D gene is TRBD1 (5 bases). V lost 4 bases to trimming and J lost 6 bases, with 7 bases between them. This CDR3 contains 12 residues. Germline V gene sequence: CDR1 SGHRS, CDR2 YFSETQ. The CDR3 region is CASSGGDEKLFF. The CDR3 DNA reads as TGCGCCAGCAGCGGGGGTGATGAAAAACTGTTTTTT. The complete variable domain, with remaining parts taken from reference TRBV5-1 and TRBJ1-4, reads KAGVTQTPRYLIKTRGQQVTLSCSPISGHRSVSWYQQTPGQGLQFLFEYFSETQRNKGNFPGRFSGRQFSNSRSEMNVSTLELGDSALYLCASSGGDEKLFFGSGTQLSVL.

The CDR3 DNA is TGTGCCAGCACCCAGGGCGTAGCTAATGAAAAACTGTTTTTT. As protein: CASTQGVANEKLFF. This chain links TRBV9 with TRBJ1-4, with D possibly TRBD1 on 5 matching bases. The CDR3 is 14 amino acids. V gave up 6 bases and J gave up 3 bases, with 12 bases separating them. Germline CDR1 and CDR2: SGDLS and YYNGEE. The full variable domain, rest sourced from reference TRBV9 and TRBJ1-4, is DSGVTQTPKHLITATGQRVTLRCSPRSGDLSVYWYQQSLDQGLQFLIQYYNGEERAKGNILERFSAQQFPDLHSELNLSSLELGDSALYFCASTQGVANEKLFFGSGTQLSVL.

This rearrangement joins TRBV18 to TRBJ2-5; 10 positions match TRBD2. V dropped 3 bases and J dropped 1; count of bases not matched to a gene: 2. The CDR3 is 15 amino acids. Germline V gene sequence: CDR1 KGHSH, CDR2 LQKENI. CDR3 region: CASSPRTSGQETQYF. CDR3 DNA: TGTGCCAGCTCACCGAGGACTAGCGGCCAAGAGACCCAGTACTTC.

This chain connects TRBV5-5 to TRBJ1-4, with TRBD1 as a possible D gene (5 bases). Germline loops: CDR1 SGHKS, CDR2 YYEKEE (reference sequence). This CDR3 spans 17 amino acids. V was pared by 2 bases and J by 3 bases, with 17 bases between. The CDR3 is CASSLPKGEGANEKLFF. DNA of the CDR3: TGTGCCAGCAGCTTACCGAAGGGAGAAGGGGCTAATGAAAAACTGTTTTTT.

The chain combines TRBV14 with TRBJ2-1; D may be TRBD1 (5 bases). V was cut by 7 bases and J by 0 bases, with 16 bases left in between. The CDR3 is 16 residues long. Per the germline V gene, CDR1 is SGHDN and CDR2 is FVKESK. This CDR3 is CASNRKGLSSYNEQFF. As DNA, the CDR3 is TGTGCCAGCAACCGCAAGGGGTTAAGCTCCTACAATGAGCAGTTCTTC.

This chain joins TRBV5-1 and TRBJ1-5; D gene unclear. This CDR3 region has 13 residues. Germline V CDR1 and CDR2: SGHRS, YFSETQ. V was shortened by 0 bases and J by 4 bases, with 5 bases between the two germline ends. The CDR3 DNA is TGCGCCAGCAGCTTGGCCCCGAATCAGCCCCAGCATTTT. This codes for CASSLAPNQPQHF.

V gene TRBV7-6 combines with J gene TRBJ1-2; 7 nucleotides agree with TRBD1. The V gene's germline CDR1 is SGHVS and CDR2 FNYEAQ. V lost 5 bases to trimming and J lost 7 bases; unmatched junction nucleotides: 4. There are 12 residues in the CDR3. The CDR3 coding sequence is TGTGCCAGCAGCCGACAGGGTTCTGGCTACACCTTC. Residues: CASSRQGSGYTF.

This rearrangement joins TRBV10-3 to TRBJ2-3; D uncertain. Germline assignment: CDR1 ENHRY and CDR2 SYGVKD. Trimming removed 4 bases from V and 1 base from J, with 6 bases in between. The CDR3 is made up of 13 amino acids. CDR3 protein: CAISGGGTDTQYF. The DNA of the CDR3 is TGTGCCATCAGTGGTGGGGGCACAGATACGCAGTATTTT.

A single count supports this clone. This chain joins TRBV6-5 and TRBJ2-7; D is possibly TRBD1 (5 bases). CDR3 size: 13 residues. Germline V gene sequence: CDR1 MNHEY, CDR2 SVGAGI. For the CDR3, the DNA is TGTGCGACGAGATCGGACAAGACCTACGAGCAGTACTTC. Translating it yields CATRSDKTYEQYF.

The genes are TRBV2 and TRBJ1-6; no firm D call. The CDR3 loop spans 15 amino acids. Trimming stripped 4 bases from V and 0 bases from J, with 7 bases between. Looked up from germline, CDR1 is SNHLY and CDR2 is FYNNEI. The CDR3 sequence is CASSGATSYNSPLHF. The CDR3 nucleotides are TGTGCCAGCAGTGGGGCTACCTCCTATAATTCACCCCTCCACTTT. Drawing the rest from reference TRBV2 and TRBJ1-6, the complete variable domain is EPEVTQTPSHQVTQMGQEVILRCVPISNHLYFYWYRQILGQKVEFLVSFYNNEISEKSEIFDDQFSVERPDGSNFTLKIRSTKLEDSAMYFCASSGATSYNSPLHFGNGTRLTVT.

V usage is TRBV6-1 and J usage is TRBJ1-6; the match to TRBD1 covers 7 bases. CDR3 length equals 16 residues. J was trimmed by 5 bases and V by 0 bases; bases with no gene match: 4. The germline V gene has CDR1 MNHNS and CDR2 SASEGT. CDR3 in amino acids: CASSEATGTDNSPLHF. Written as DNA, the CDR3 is TGTGCCAGCAGTGAAGCCACAGGGACAGATAATTCACCCCTCCACTTT.

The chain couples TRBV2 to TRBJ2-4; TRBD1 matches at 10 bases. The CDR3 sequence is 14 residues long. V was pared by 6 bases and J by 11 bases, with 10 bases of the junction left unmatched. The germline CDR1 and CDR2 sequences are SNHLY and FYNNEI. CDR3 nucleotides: TGTGCCAGCAGCCCCTCACTAGGGACAGGGGTTCAGTACTTC. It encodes CASSPSLGTGVQYF.